Shown below are 14 T cell receptor beta chains from a single sample sequenced in a study of lymphopenia after photon versus proton radiotherapy. Sequencing used immunoSEQ multiplex PCR; TCRdb keeps in-frame clones, though not all of them. The repertoire holds around 24,000 clones, approximately 85% seen once, with roughly 5.5% in the top ten. The sequenced sample was peripheral blood, obtained from a patient treated with photon-based radiotherapy. These receptors were taken from a man under 40 with gastric cancer.

The chain links TRBV9 to TRBJ1-5; D gene ambiguous. The length of the CDR3 is 15 residues. Germline lookup yields CDR1 SGDLS and CDR2 YYNGEE. V dropped 1 base and J dropped 8 bases, with 16 bases sitting between them. CDR3 residues: CASSVSAGNLEPQHF. The CDR3, as DNA: TGTGCCAGCAGCGTATCTGCAGGAAACCTTGAGCCCCAGCATTTT.

The J gene is TRBJ1-1, the V gene TRBV6-6; D is undetermined. Per the germline V gene, CDR1 is MNHNY and CDR2 is SVGAGI (reference sequence). The CDR3 length is 13 residues. V was shortened by 2 bases and J by 3 bases, with 7 bases between the two germline ends. The DNA of the CDR3 is TGTGCCAGCAGTTACCGGGGTGACACTGAAGCTTTCTTT. Its translation: CASSYRGDTEAFF.

The chain recombines TRBV13 with TRBJ2-1; weak D call: TRBD2 (5 bases). CDR3 length equals 12 residues. Germline loops: CDR1 PRHDT, CDR2 FYEKMQ (reference sequence). V was clipped by 5 bases and J by 8 bases, with 10 bases between them. CDR3 DNA sequence: TGTGCCAGCAGCGACCGGGGAGATGAGCAGTTCTTC. Residues: CASSDRGDEQFF.

The V call is TRBV10-1, the J call TRBJ2-2, with D hard to call. The ends were cut back, 4 bases at V and 6 bases at J, with 12 bases in the middle. The CDR3 contains 14 residues. Germline CDR1 WNHNN, CDR2 SYGVQD (reference sequence). The CDR3: CASSGKRVAGELFF. CDR3 in DNA: TGCGCCAGCAGTGGGAAGAGAGTGGCCGGGGAGCTGTTTTTT.

The V call is TRBV4-1, the J call TRBJ2-2, with D possibly TRBD2 on 5 matching bases. The V and J ends lost 1 base and 4 bases respectively, with 13 bases between them. Germline CDR1 MGHRA, CDR2 YSYEKL. This CDR3 contains 16 residues. The CDR3 nucleotides are TGCGCCAGCAGCCAAGTTGGTGCTCGGGGCACCGGGGAGCTGTTTTTT. It codes for CASSQVGARGTGELFF.

The rearrangement joins TRBV6-5 to TRBJ2-1; D is unclear. CDR1 and CDR2 from the germline V gene are MNHEY and SVGAGI. The length of the CDR3 is 14 residues. V lost 5 bases to trimming and J lost 1 base, with 9 bases between them. CDR3 protein: CASSPGRSYNEQFF. The CDR3 region has the DNA TGTGCCAGCAGTCCGGGTCGTTCCTACAATGAGCAGTTCTTC.

The rearrangement uses TRBV5-8 and TRBJ2-7; 13 bases match TRBD2. Germline lookup yields CDR1 SGHTS and CDR2 YDEGEE. V dropped 3 bases and J dropped 2; count of bases not matched to a gene: 8. The CDR3 contains 17 residues. The CDR3 reads CASSSAGTSGAAYEQYF. In DNA form, the CDR3 reads TGTGCCAGCAGCTCGGCCGGGACTAGCGGGGCTGCCTACGAGCAGTACTTC.

The chain combines TRBV19 with TRBJ1-2; 7 nucleotides align to TRBD1. The V gene end was trimmed by 4 bases and the J gene end by 5 bases; junction bases not matched to a gene: 10. Looked up from germline, CDR1 is LNHDA and CDR2 is SQIVND (reference sequence). The CDR3 contains 15 residues. The CDR3 coding sequence is TGTGCCAGTAGTACCACGGGAACAGGGGCATATGGCTACACCTTC. It is translated as CASSTTGTGAYGYTF.

This clone showed up just once. V usage is TRBV5-1 and J usage is TRBJ1-3; D perhaps matches TRBD1 (5 bases). The CDR3 spans 15 residues. Trimming shortened V by 4 bases and J by 4 bases, and 15 bases separated the two germline ends. Germline-derived CDR1 and CDR2 are SGHRS and YFSETQ. The CDR3 sequence: CASSVGLQGGNTIYF. The CDR3 DNA sequence: TGCGCCAGCAGCGTAGGACTCCAGGGCGGAAACACCATATATTTT.

This sequence joins TRBV5-8 and TRBJ2-5; 8 bases line up with TRBD1. Germline-derived CDR1 and CDR2 are SGHTS and YDEGEE. The CDR3 runs 15 residues. V shed 4 bases and J 5 bases; nucleotides not matched to a gene: 10. The CDR3 region has the DNA TGTGCCAGCAGCGAGAACAGGGGGAAATTGGAGACCCAGTACTTC. Its translation: CASSENRGKLETQYF.

Only a few counts were recorded for this clone. The rearrangement links TRBV6-1 to TRBJ1-4; D is uncertain. The germline V gene encodes CDR1 MNHNS and CDR2 SASEGT. The CDR3 runs 14 residues. V was cut by 10 bases and J by 4 bases, with 16 bases left in between. CDR3: CATHDREDNEKLFF. DNA for the CDR3: TGTGCCACCCATGATAGAGAAGATAATGAAAAACTGTTTTTT.

V is TRBV19 and J is TRBJ2-7; 9 bases are a match to TRBD1. Trimming at V came to 6 bases and at J to 3 bases, leaving 0 bases not matched to a gene. The CDR3 extends over 12 amino acids. CDR1 and CDR2 from the germline V gene are LNHDA and SQIVND (reference sequence). The CDR3 region has the DNA TGTGCCAGTAGGGACAGGGGCTACGAGCAGTACTTC. Protein product: CASRDRGYEQYF.

The sample holds one count of this clone. The gene calls are TRBV5-5 and TRBJ2-2; D is possibly TRBD1 (6 bases). The length of the CDR3 is 16 residues. Germline V gives CDR1 SGHKS, CDR2 YYEKEE (reference sequence). V was pared by 0 bases and J by 1 base, with 10 bases between. CDR3 amino acids: CASSLDLGQNTGELFF. As DNA, the CDR3 is TGTGCCAGCAGCTTGGACTTGGGACAGAACACCGGGGAGCTGTTTTTT.

This chain connects TRBV11-2 to TRBJ1-1, with 7 nucleotides matching TRBD1. CDR1 is SGHAT, CDR2 FQNNGV, per germline. V lost 7 bases to trimming and J lost 3 bases; unmatched junction nucleotides: 20. CDR3 length: 18 amino acids. The CDR3 region is CASKQGPRGSPGDTEAFF. CDR3 nucleotides: TGTGCCAGCAAACAGGGGCCGCGCGGCAGCCCCGGGGACACTGAAGCTTTCTTT.